The rows below give T cell receptor beta chains drawn from one sample of a study of cytomegalovirus exposure and HLA in healthy donors. The table came from immunoSEQ multiplex PCR; TCRdb's copy has only in-frame clones and leaves some out. The sample holds under 150,000 clones, 70% to 90% seen once. Source material: PBMCs. The receptors shown here come from a woman aged 40 to 50 in good health and CMV-seropositive. Each CDR3 is given with its conserved first and last residue. The D gene is left open where the match is weak. Only part of the rows carry a size: once, few, many, or a class if the clone is expanded.

V gene: TRBV9
J gene: TRBJ2-7
clone size: NA
D gene: NA
CDR3 DNA: TGTGCCAGCAGCGTAGCAGATAACCCCTCCTACGAGCAGTACTTC
CDR3 protein: CASSVADNPSYEQYF

V gene: TRBV25-1
J gene: TRBJ1-2
clone size: NA
D gene: TRBD1
CDR3 DNA: TGTGCCAGCTCAGTCGACAGGGTGGTGGACTATGGCTACACCTTC
CDR3 protein: CASSVDRVVDYGYTF

V gene: TRBV7-2
J gene: TRBJ2-3
clone size: NA
D gene: NA
CDR3 DNA: TGTGCCAGCAGCTTAGGAGGGGGGGCAGATACGCAGTATTTT
CDR3 protein: CASSLGGGADTQYF

V gene: TRBV9
J gene: TRBJ2-7
clone size: NA
D gene: NA
CDR3 DNA: TGTGCCAGCAGCCGTCATCGGGGCCAGGGGGGCACCTACGAGCAGTACTTC
CDR3 protein: CASSRHRGQGGTYEQYF

V gene: TRBV6-1
J gene: TRBJ1-5
clone size: NA
D gene: TRBD1
CDR3 DNA: TGTGCCAGCAGTGACAGGCGGGACAGGGGGCTCTATAGCAATCAGCCCCAGCATTTT
CDR3 protein: CASSDRRDRGLYSNQPQHF

V gene: TRBV25-1
J gene: TRBJ2-5
clone size: NA
D gene: NA
CDR3 DNA: TGTGCCAGCAGTGAATTCCGCGGCCAAGAGACCCAGTACTTC
CDR3 protein: CASSEFRGQETQYF

V gene: TRBV10-3
J gene: TRBJ2-7
clone size: NA
D gene: TRBD2
CDR3 DNA: TGTGCCATCAGTGAGTCGACTAGCGGGAGCTACGAGCAGTACTTC
CDR3 protein: CAISESTSGSYEQYF

V gene: TRBV7-9
J gene: TRBJ2-7
clone size: NA
D gene: TRBD2
CDR3 DNA: TGTGCCAGCAGCTTAGGGGTAGCGGGAGGTTACCACTACGAGCAGTACTTC
CDR3 protein: CASSLGVAGGYHYEQYF

V gene: TRBV10-3
J gene: TRBJ1-1
clone size: NA
D gene: NA
CDR3 DNA: TGTGCCATCAACCCCCTCCATCCAGGACAGCAGAACACTGAAGCTTTCTTT
CDR3 protein: CAINPLHPGQQNTEAFF

V gene: TRBV5-1
J gene: TRBJ2-2
clone size: NA
D gene: NA
CDR3 DNA: TGCGCCAGCAGCCAGGCCGAGGGAAACACCGGGGAGCTGTTTTTT
CDR3 protein: CASSQAEGNTGELFF

V gene: TRBV27
J gene: TRBJ1-4
clone size: NA
D gene: TRBD1
CDR3 DNA: TGTGCCAGCAGCGACAGGGAGGACGCAACTAATGAAAAACTGTTTTTT
CDR3 protein: CASSDREDATNEKLFF

V gene: TRBV7-9
J gene: TRBJ2-1
clone size: NA
D gene: TRBD2
CDR3 DNA: TGTGCCAGCCCAGCGGGGTCCTACAATGAGCAGTTCTTC
CDR3 protein: CASPAGSYNEQFF

V gene: TRBV19
J gene: TRBJ2-7
clone size: NA
D gene: NA
CDR3 DNA: TGTGCCAGTAGTATAGGTGAAGGGGTCGAGCAGTACTTC
CDR3 protein: CASSIGEGVEQYF

V gene: TRBV5-1
J gene: TRBJ2-1
clone size: NA
D gene: TRBD2
CDR3 DNA: TGCGCCAGCAGCACGGGACTAGCGGGGTGGTATGAGCAGTTCTTC
CDR3 protein: CASSTGLAGWYEQFF

V gene: TRBV2
J gene: TRBJ1-1
clone size: NA
D gene: NA
CDR3 DNA: TGTGCCAGCAGTGTCACCGGGATTGACACTGAAGCTTTCTTT
CDR3 protein: CASSVTGIDTEAFF

V gene: TRBV4-3
J gene: TRBJ2-1
clone size: NA
D gene: TRBD2
CDR3 DNA: TGCGCCAGCAGCAGGAGTCTTAGCGGGAGTAGCTACAATGAGCAGTTCTTC
CDR3 protein: CASSRSLSGSSYNEQFF

V gene: TRBV18
J gene: TRBJ1-2
clone size: few
D gene: TRBD1
CDR3 DNA: TGTGCCAGCTCAGGAAACAGGGGCGGAAGTTCTGGCTACACCTTC
CDR3 protein: CASSGNRGGSSGYTF

V gene: TRBV18
J gene: TRBJ2-3
clone size: NA
D gene: TRBD2
CDR3 DNA: TGTGCCAGCTCACTGCGGGAGGATACGCAGTATTTT
CDR3 protein: CASSLREDTQYF

V gene: TRBV6-6
J gene: TRBJ2-3
clone size: NA
D gene: NA
CDR3 DNA: TGTGCCAGCAGTTACTCGGGGCGGGGAGGGGGAGATACGCAGTATTTT
CDR3 protein: CASSYSGRGGGDTQYF

V gene: TRBV9
J gene: TRBJ2-3
clone size: NA
D gene: TRBD2
CDR3 DNA: TGTGCCAGCAGCGTAGGGGAGGGACTAGTTGATACGCAGTATTTT
CDR3 protein: CASSVGEGLVDTQYF

V gene: TRBV5-4
J gene: TRBJ2-7
clone size: NA
D gene: NA
CDR3 DNA: TGTGCCAGCAGCTTGAATGGCTTCGAGCAGTACTTC
CDR3 protein: CASSLNGFEQYF

V gene: TRBV5-1
J gene: TRBJ2-7
clone size: NA
D gene: NA
CDR3 DNA: TGCGCCAGCAGCCAACTACTCCATAGCCTAGCGCGTACCTACGAGCAGTACTTC
CDR3 protein: CASSQLLHSLARTYEQYF

V gene: TRBV4-1
J gene: TRBJ2-1
clone size: NA
D gene: NA
CDR3 DNA: TGCGCCAGCAGCCAAGATAGAGGAGGATTAGCCGGCGGTGAGCAGTTCTTC
CDR3 protein: CASSQDRGGLAGGEQFF

V gene: TRBV7-9
J gene: TRBJ2-7
clone size: NA
D gene: TRBD2
CDR3 DNA: TGTGCCAGCAGCTCGGGAGGGACGGGGAGCTCCTACGAGCAGTACTTC
CDR3 protein: CASSSGGTGSSYEQYF

V gene: TRBV5-1
J gene: TRBJ2-3
clone size: NA
D gene: NA
CDR3 DNA: TGCGCCAGCAGCATAACTCCGACACTCGCTAGCACAGATACGCAGTATTTT
CDR3 protein: CASSITPTLASTDTQYF

V gene: TRBV28
J gene: TRBJ1-1
clone size: NA
D gene: TRBD1
CDR3 DNA: TGTGCCAGCAGTAGGGACAGGGTTTCCACTGAAGCTTTCTTT
CDR3 protein: CASSRDRVSTEAFF

V gene: TRBV29-1
J gene: TRBJ2-2
clone size: few
D gene: TRBD1
CDR3 DNA: TGCAGCGTTTCTCCAGGGGGCACCGGGGAGCTGTTTTTT
CDR3 protein: CSVSPGGTGELFF

V gene: TRBV16
J gene: TRBJ1-1
clone size: NA
D gene: NA
CDR3 DNA: TGTGCCAGCAGCCAACAACGCTGGGGGGAAAGTATGAACACTGAAGCTTTCTTT
CDR3 protein: CASSQQRWGESMNTEAFF

V gene: TRBV7-3
J gene: TRBJ1-2
clone size: NA
D gene: NA
CDR3 DNA: TGTGCCAGCAGCTTATTATCGGGGCAGGGAGCGGGCGGCTACACCTTC
CDR3 protein: CASSLLSGQGAGGYTF

V gene: TRBV5-1
J gene: TRBJ1-6
clone size: NA
D gene: TRBD1
CDR3 DNA: TGCGCCAGCAGCTCCGGGACAGTTAATTCACCCCTCCACTTT
CDR3 protein: CASSSGTVNSPLHF

V gene: TRBV18
J gene: TRBJ1-4
clone size: NA
D gene: NA
CDR3 DNA: TGTGCCAGCTCACCACTGCCAACGGAGATAAATAGGGAAAAACTGTTTTTT
CDR3 protein: CASSPLPTEINREKLFF

V gene: TRBV5-1
J gene: TRBJ1-4
clone size: NA
D gene: TRBD1
CDR3 DNA: TGCGCCAGCAGCTTGGTTACAGGGGCTAATGAAAAACTGTTTTTT
CDR3 protein: CASSLVTGANEKLFF

V gene: TRBV6-5
J gene: TRBJ2-3
clone size: few
D gene: TRBD1
CDR3 DNA: TGTGCCAGCAGCCCACAGGGGAACACAGATACGCAGTATTTT
CDR3 protein: CASSPQGNTDTQYF

V gene: TRBV5-3
J gene: TRBJ1-2
clone size: NA
D gene: TRBD1
CDR3 DNA: TGTGCCAGAGGGACAGGGGGCGGCTACACCTTC
CDR3 protein: CARGTGGGYTF

V gene: TRBV13
J gene: TRBJ1-2
clone size: NA
D gene: TRBD1
CDR3 DNA: TGTGCCAGCAGCCGACGGGACAGGGCCTATGGCTACACCTTC
CDR3 protein: CASSRRDRAYGYTF

V gene: TRBV27
J gene: TRBJ2-1
clone size: few
D gene: TRBD2
CDR3 DNA: TGTGCCACCCGACTAGCGGGAGTTGTAGATGAGCAGTTCTTC
CDR3 protein: CATRLAGVVDEQFF

V gene: TRBV30
J gene: TRBJ1-3
clone size: NA
D gene: TRBD1
CDR3 DNA: TGTGCCACCCCGGACAGGGCCTCTGGAAACACCATATATTTT
CDR3 protein: CATPDRASGNTIYF

V gene: TRBV5-1
J gene: TRBJ2-3
clone size: NA
D gene: TRBD2
CDR3 DNA: TGCGCCAGCAGCCCAAGGACTAGCGGTCCAGATACGCAGTATTTT
CDR3 protein: CASSPRTSGPDTQYF

V gene: TRBV6-5
J gene: TRBJ2-6
clone size: NA
D gene: TRBD1
CDR3 DNA: TGTGCCAGCAGTACAGGGGCGACTGGGGCCAACGTCCTGACTTTC
CDR3 protein: CASSTGATGANVLTF

V gene: TRBV30
J gene: TRBJ1-5
clone size: NA
D gene: TRBD1
CDR3 DNA: TGTGCCTGGAGTGTAGGCAGGGGGACGTATAGCAATCAGCCCCAGCATTTT
CDR3 protein: CAWSVGRGTYSNQPQHF

V gene: TRBV11-2
J gene: TRBJ1-2
clone size: medium-sized
D gene: TRBD1
CDR3 DNA: TGTGCCAGCAGCTCCGACAGGGAAGTGCACTATGGCTACACCTTC
CDR3 protein: CASSSDREVHYGYTF

V gene: TRBV5-6
J gene: TRBJ2-1
clone size: NA
D gene: NA
CDR3 DNA: TGTGCCAGCAGCCCTGGCAGAAAGAATGAGCAGTTCTTC
CDR3 protein: CASSPGRKNEQFF

V gene: TRBV5-1
J gene: TRBJ2-1
clone size: NA
D gene: TRBD2
CDR3 DNA: TGCGCCAGCAGCCCGGGACTAGCGGGGGACCACAATGAGCAGTTCTTC
CDR3 protein: CASSPGLAGDHNEQFF

V gene: TRBV27
J gene: TRBJ1-1
clone size: NA
D gene: TRBD1
CDR3 DNA: TGTGCCAGCAGTTTTTTAGGACAGGCGCAAGGGACTGAAGCTTTCTTT
CDR3 protein: CASSFLGQAQGTEAFF

V gene: TRBV25-1
J gene: TRBJ2-7
clone size: NA
D gene: TRBD1
CDR3 DNA: TGTGCCAGCAGTCAACCCCAATGGGGACAGTCACCTTACTACGAGCAGTACTTC
CDR3 protein: CASSQPQWGQSPYYEQYF

V gene: TRBV6-5
J gene: TRBJ2-7
clone size: NA
D gene: NA
CDR3 DNA: TGTGCCAGCAGATCGGACAGAACCTACGAGCAGTACTTC
CDR3 protein: CASRSDRTYEQYF

V gene: TRBV6-5
J gene: TRBJ2-2
clone size: few
D gene: TRBD1
CDR3 DNA: TGTGCCAGCAGGCTACAGGGGATCACCGGGGAGCTGTTTTTT
CDR3 protein: CASRLQGITGELFF

V gene: TRBV5-8
J gene: TRBJ2-3
clone size: NA
D gene: TRBD2
CDR3 DNA: TGTGCCAGCAGCCCGATAAGGGAGGGGCGAGCGGCTTTT
CDR3 protein: CASSPIREGRAAF

V gene: TRBV7-8
J gene: TRBJ1-1
clone size: NA
D gene: NA
CDR3 DNA: TGTGCCAGCAGCTCCCCGAGGCCGGGAATGAACACTGAAGCTTTCTTT
CDR3 protein: CASSSPRPGMNTEAFF

V gene: TRBV15
J gene: TRBJ2-3
clone size: NA
D gene: TRBD2
CDR3 DNA: TGTGCCACCACCCCGGGACTAGCATCCGATACGCAGTATTTT
CDR3 protein: CATTPGLASDTQYF

V gene: TRBV7-2
J gene: TRBJ1-6
clone size: few
D gene: NA
CDR3 DNA: TGTGCCAGCAGCTTAGTCCGGTCTCGAAATTCACCCCTCCACTTT
CDR3 protein: CASSLVRSRNSPLHF

V gene: TRBV6-1
J gene: TRBJ1-2
clone size: NA
D gene: TRBD1
CDR3 DNA: TGTGCCAACTGGGACAGGGGGCGTGGCTACACCTTC
CDR3 protein: CANWDRGRGYTF

V gene: TRBV15
J gene: TRBJ2-3
clone size: NA
D gene: NA
CDR3 DNA: TGTGCCACCAGCAGAGATCTCGGCACTAAGAGCACAGATACGCAGTATTTT
CDR3 protein: CATSRDLGTKSTDTQYF

V gene: TRBV4-2
J gene: TRBJ1-4
clone size: NA
D gene: NA
CDR3 DNA: TGTGCCAGCAGCCAAGGACAGAATAATGAAAAACTGTTTTTT
CDR3 protein: CASSQGQNNEKLFF

V gene: TRBV6-5
J gene: TRBJ1-2
clone size: NA
D gene: NA
CDR3 DNA: TGTGCCAGCATCGGCGGACAGAGTGGAGGCTACACCTTC
CDR3 protein: CASIGGQSGGYTF

V gene: TRBV6-1
J gene: TRBJ1-5
clone size: NA
D gene: NA
CDR3 DNA: TGTGCCAGCACCCCCGGAGGGGTCTTAAATCAGCCCCAGCATTTT
CDR3 protein: CASTPGGVLNQPQHF

V gene: TRBV15
J gene: TRBJ2-7
clone size: NA
D gene: NA
CDR3 DNA: TGTGCCCACTCTCTGGACAGAACCTACGAGCAGTACTTC
CDR3 protein: CAHSLDRTYEQYF

V gene: TRBV19
J gene: TRBJ1-2
clone size: NA
D gene: NA
CDR3 DNA: TGTGCCAGTAGGGGCGGGTCACCTCTTTATGGCTACACCTTC
CDR3 protein: CASRGGSPLYGYTF

V gene: TRBV7-2
J gene: TRBJ1-3
clone size: NA
D gene: NA
CDR3 DNA: TGTGCCAGCAGCTTAGCGCGTGGTGTCGGAAACACCATATATTTT
CDR3 protein: CASSLARGVGNTIYF

V gene: TRBV14
J gene: TRBJ1-4
clone size: NA
D gene: TRBD1
CDR3 DNA: TGTGCCAGCAGCCATGCAGGGGGCGAGTTTGAAAAACTGTTTTTT
CDR3 protein: CASSHAGGEFEKLFF